This TCR beta chain was found in a study of T cells after posttransplantation cyclophosphamide. Study observations and caveats: Later post-transplant blood repertoires were often dominated by donor CD8+ memory clones. TRB overlap between skin or GI tissue T cells and blood was limited. TRB clonality was highly associated with recipient CMV seropositivity and reactivation.

A marrow graft followed busulfan-fludarabine conditioning, with cyclophosphamide on days +3 and +4. V shed 2 bases and J shed 7 bases, with 18 bases lying between them. The CDR3 has 16 amino acids. CDR1 is MDHEN, CDR2 SYDVKM, per germline. The repertoire was sequenced with immunoSEQ multiplex PCR; TCRdb's copy has only in-frame clones and lacks some. The table lists 15,000 or so clones, no singletons, with 25% to 30% in the top ten. In this sample, this clone turned up many times. As yet, its antigen is unknown. The chain carries TRBV28 and TRBJ1-5, with D unresolved. Sequencing used PBMCs, obtained after allogeneic stem cell transplant with posttransplant cyclophosphamide. The receptor was derived from a female patient aged 40-50 years who received an allogeneic stem cell transplant from an unrelated donor, was CMV-positive, and had acute GVHD only. The graft donor may be the source of some T cells. Here the CDR3 reads CASSLGYSPAGQPQHF. CDR3 DNA: TGTGCCAGCAGTTTAGGGTATTCTCCCGCAGGACAGCCCCAGCATTTT.